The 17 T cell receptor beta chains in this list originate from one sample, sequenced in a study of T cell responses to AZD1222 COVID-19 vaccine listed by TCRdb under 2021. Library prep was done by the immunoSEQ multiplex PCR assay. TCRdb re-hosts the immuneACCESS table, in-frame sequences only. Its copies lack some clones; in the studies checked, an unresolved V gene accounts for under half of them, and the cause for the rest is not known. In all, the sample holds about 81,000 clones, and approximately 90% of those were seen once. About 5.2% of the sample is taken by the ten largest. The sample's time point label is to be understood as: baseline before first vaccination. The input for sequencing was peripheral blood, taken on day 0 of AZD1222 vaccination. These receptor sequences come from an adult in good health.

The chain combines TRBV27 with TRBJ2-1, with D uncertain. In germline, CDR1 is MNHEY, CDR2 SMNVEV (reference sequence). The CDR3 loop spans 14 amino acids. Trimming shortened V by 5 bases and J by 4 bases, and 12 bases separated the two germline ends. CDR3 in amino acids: CASSRPDGYNEQFF. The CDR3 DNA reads TGTGCCAGCAGTCGACCGGACGGGTACAATGAGCAGTTCTTC.

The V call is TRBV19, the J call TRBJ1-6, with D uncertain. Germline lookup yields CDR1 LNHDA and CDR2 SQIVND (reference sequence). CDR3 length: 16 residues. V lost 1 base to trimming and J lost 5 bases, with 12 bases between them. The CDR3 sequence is CASSIGAPPNNSPLHF. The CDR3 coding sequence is TGTGCCAGTAGTATAGGGGCACCGCCGAATAATTCACCCCTCCACTTT.

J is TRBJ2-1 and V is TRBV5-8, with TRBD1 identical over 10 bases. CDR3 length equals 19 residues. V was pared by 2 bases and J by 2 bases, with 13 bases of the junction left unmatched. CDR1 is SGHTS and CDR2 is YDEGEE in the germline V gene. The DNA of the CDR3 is TGTGCCAGCAGCTTTGGGACAGGGGTAAGCGGGGCCACCTACAATGAGCAGTTCTTC. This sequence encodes CASSFGTGVSGATYNEQFF.

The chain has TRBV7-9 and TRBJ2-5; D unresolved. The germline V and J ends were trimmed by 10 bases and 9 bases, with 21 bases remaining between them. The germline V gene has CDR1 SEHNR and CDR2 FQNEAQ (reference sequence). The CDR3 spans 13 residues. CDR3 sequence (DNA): TGTGCCACCTCTAAAGCCACCCCAGGTCCCCAGTACTTC. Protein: CATSKATPGPQYF.

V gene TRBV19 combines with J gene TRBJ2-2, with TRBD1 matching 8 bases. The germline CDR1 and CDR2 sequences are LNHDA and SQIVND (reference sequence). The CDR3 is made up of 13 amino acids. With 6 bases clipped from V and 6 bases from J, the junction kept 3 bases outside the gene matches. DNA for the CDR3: TGTGCCAGTAGACCACAGGGGGCCGGGGAGCTGTTTTTT. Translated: CASRPQGAGELFF.

The CDR3 protein is CASSLFSRTGFYEQYF. Here the CDR3 DNA reads TGTGCCAGCAGTTTATTTTCCCGGACAGGGTTCTACGAGCAGTACTTC. V gene TRBV27 combines with J gene TRBJ2-7, with 8 bases fitting TRBD1. The CDR3 runs 16 residues. Germline CDR1 MNHEY, CDR2 SMNVEV (reference sequence). Trimming cost V 1 base and J 3 bases; bases outside gene matches: 8.

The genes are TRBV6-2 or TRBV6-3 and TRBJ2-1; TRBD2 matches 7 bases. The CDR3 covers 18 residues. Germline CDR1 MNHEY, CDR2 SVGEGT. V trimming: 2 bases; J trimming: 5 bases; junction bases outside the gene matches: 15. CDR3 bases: TGTGCCAGCAGTTACCCTTGGACTAGGGGCCTTCCCCACAATGAGCAGTTCTTC. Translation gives CASSYPWTRGLPHNEQFF.

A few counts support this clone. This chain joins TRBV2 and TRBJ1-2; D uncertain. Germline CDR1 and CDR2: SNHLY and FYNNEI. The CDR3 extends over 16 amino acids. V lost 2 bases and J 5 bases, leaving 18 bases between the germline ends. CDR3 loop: CASSESPLKYLYGYTF. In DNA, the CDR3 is TGTGCCAGCAGTGAATCCCCTCTGAAGTACCTATATGGCTACACCTTC.

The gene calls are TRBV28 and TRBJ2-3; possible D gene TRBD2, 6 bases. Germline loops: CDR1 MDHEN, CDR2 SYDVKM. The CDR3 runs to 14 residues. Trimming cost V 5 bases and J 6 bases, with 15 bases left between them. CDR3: CASSPLGGQDTQYF. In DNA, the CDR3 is TGTGCCAGCAGTCCATTGGGGGGTCAGGATACGCAGTATTTT.

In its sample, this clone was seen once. The CDR3 DNA reads as TGTGCCAGCAGCGTAGTTAGCGGGAGTCATGAGCAGTTCTTC. Amino acids: CASSVVSGSHEQFF. This rearrangement joins TRBV9 to TRBJ2-1; 9 bases match TRBD2. The CDR3 covers 14 residues. Germline V gene sequence: CDR1 SGDLS, CDR2 YYNGEE. V gave up 0 bases and J gave up 8 bases; unmatched junction bases: 3.

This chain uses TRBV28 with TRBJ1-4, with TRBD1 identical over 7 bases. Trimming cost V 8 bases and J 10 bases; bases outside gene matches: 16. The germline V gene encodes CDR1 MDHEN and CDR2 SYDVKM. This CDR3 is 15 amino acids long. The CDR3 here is CASSTGPAGPGKLFF. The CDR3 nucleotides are TGTGCCAGCTCGACAGGGCCCGCGGGGCCAGGAAAACTGTTTTTT.

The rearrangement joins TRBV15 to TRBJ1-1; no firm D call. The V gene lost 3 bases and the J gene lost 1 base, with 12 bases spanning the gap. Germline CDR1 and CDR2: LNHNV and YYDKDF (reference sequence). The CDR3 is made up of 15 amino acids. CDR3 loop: CATSRAGTANTEAFF. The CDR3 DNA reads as TGTGCCACCAGCAGGGCCGGAACGGCGAACACTGAAGCTTTCTTT.

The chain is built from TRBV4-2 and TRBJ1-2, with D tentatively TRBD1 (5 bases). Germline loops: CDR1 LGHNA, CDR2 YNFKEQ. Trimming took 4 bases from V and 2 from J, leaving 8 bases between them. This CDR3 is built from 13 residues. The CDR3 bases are TGTGCCAGCAGCCGGGGCACGAACTATGGCTACACCTTC. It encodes CASSRGTNYGYTF.

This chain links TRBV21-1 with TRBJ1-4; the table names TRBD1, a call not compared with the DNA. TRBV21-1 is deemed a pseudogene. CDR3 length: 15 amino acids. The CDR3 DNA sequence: TGTGCCAGCAGCAAACCGGGACAGGGGAATGAAAAACTGTTTTTT. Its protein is CASSKPGQGNEKLFF.

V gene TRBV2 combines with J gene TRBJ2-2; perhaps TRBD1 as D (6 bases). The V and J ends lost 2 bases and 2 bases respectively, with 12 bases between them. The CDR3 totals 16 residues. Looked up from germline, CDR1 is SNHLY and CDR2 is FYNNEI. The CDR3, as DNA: TGTGCCAGCAGTGAAAACCCAGGGGCCAACACCGGGGAGCTGTTTTTT. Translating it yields CASSENPGANTGELFF.

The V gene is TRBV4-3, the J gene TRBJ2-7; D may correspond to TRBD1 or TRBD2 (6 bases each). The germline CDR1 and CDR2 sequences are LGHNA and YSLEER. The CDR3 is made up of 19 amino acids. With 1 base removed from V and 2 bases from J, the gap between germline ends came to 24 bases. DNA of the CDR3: TGCGCCAGCAGCCAAGCGGGGGCAGGTCCGGGGTTGGGTACCTACGAGCAGTACTTC. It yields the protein CASSQAGAGPGLGTYEQYF.

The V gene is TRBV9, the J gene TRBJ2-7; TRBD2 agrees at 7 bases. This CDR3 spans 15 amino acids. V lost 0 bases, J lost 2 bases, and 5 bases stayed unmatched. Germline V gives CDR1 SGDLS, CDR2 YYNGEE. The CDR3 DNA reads TGTGCCAGCAGCGTAGGCTCTAGCGGTGCCTACGAGCAGTACTTC. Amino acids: CASSVGSSGAYEQYF. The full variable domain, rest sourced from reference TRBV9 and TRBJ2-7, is DSGVTQTPKHLITATGQRVTLRCSPRSGDLSVYWYQQSLDQGLQFLIQYYNGEERAKGNILERFSAQQFPDLHSELNLSSLELGDSALYFCASSVGSSGAYEQYFGPGTRLTVT.